Listed here is a single T cell receptor beta chain. Its target is unknown. The PCR made use of 60 Vbeta and 13 Jbeta primers. Assay: immunoSEQ multiplex PCR; the TCRdb copy retains only in-frame clones and omits some. The table has 65,000 to 90,000 clones, around three quarters seen once. These data are taken from a study of cytomegalovirus exposure and HLA in healthy donors. Study-level results: Productive status was seen about 90% or about 30% of the time for most TCR beta V segments in an earlier analysis. Later analysis identified a missense DCLRE1C variant that was linked to TCR beta V- and J-gene trimming.

CDR1 is LNHNV and CDR2 is YYDKDF in the germline V gene (reference sequence). The V end was cut by 9 bases, the J end by 6 bases, with 18 bases between. The CDR3 extends over 13 amino acids. Sequenced: PBMCs. V is TRBV15 and J is TRBJ2-7, with a tentative D call TRBD2 (6 bases). The source is a man in his thirties or forties in good health and CMV-seronegative. The CDR3 here is CATGRSGISEQYF. The CDR3 DNA reads as TGTGCCACGGGGAGGTCAGGGATTTCCGAGCAGTACTTC.